This entry lists 9 T cell receptor beta chains sequenced from one sample in a study of cytomegalovirus exposure and HLA in healthy donors. PCR involved 60 Vbeta and 13 Jbeta primers. Libraries were prepared by immunoSEQ multiplex PCR; TCRdb keeps only in-frame clonotypes and omits some of them. The sample consists of some 98,000 clones, 81% of them appearing once. Sequenced material: PBMCs. All receptors derive from a man aged 35 to 55 in good health and CMV-seronegative.

J is TRBJ2-1 and V is TRBV5-6, with TRBD2 matching 15 bases. Germline V gene lookup returns CDR1 SGHDT and CDR2 YYEEEE. The CDR3 sequence is 15 residues long. With 5 bases clipped from V and 14 bases from J, the junction kept 11 bases outside the gene matches. The CDR3 sequence is CASSQGLAGGHIEFF. The CDR3 nucleotides are TGTGCCAGCAGTCAAGGACTAGCGGGGGGGCATATAGAGTTCTTC.

V gene TRBV2 combines with J gene TRBJ1-1; D is perhaps TRBD1 (6 bases). This CDR3 has 14 residues. Germline V CDR1 and CDR2: SNHLY, FYNNEI. The germline V and J ends were trimmed by 4 bases and 5 bases, with 14 bases remaining between them. CDR3 residues: CASSGGGGWTEAFF. As DNA, the CDR3 is TGTGCCAGCAGTGGGGGGGGCGGTTGGACTGAAGCTTTCTTT.

The rearrangement uses TRBV27 and TRBJ2-7; tentative D call: TRBD1 (6 bases). The germline V gene has CDR1 MNHEY and CDR2 SMNVEV (reference sequence). This CDR3 is built from 14 residues. V gave up 8 bases and J gave up 0 bases, with 14 bases separating them. In DNA form, the CDR3 reads TGTGCCAGCCGAGACAGGTTAGTCTCCTACGAGCAGTACTTC. Its translation is CASRDRLVSYEQYF.

This clone was observed a few times. The chain combines TRBV7-2 with TRBJ2-7, with D perhaps matching TRBD1 (6 bases). This CDR3 is built from 15 residues. V lost 2 bases, J lost 2 bases, and 13 bases lay in between. Per the germline V gene, CDR1 is SGHTA and CDR2 is FQGNSA. The CDR3 coding sequence is TGTGCCAGCAGCTTAACAGGACAGCGAACCTACGAGCAGTACTTC. Protein: CASSLTGQRTYEQYF.

This clone was observed a handful of times. The chain couples TRBV5-1 to TRBJ1-2; no clear D gene. CDR1 is SGHRS, CDR2 YFSETQ, per germline. The CDR3 is 14 amino acids. Trimming took 4 bases from V and 0 from J, leaving 10 bases between them. DNA for the CDR3: TGCGCCAGCAGCCTGGGTATTACTAACTATGGCTACACCTTC. Its protein is CASSLGITNYGYTF.

This clone was observed a single time. The chain carries TRBV7-8 and TRBJ1-2, with 11 bases lining up with TRBD1. CDR3 length: 14 amino acids. Trimming cost V 5 bases and J 7 bases; bases outside gene matches: 6. CDR1 is SGHVS and CDR2 is FQNEAQ in the germline V gene. CDR3 nucleotides: TGTGCCAGCAGCCTCGGACAGGGGGCGTTTGGCTACACCTTC. Encoded protein: CASSLGQGAFGYTF. The full variable domain, completed using reference TRBV7-8 and TRBJ1-2, is GAGVSQSPRYKVAKRGQDVALRCDPISGHVSLFWYQQALGQGPEFLTYFQNEAQLDKSGLPSDRFFAERPEGSVSTLKIQRTQQEDSAVYLCASSLGQGAFGYTFGSGTRLTVV.

V is TRBV7-6 and J is TRBJ2-1; D remains ambiguous. Germline CDR1 reads SGHVS; CDR2 reads FNYEAQ. This CDR3 comprises 12 residues. The V end was cut by 1 base, the J end by 9 bases, with 7 bases between. CDR3 in DNA: TGTGCCAGCAGCTTAGTGTACGGTGAGCAGTTCTTC. It encodes CASSLVYGEQFF.

This clone was seen a handful of times. The chain employs TRBV2 and TRBJ2-7; weak D call: TRBD1 (5 bases). Trimming shortened V by 4 bases and J by 5 bases, and 12 bases separated the two germline ends. The CDR3 has 13 amino acids. Germline values: CDR1 SNHLY, CDR2 FYNNEI. CDR3 region: CASSGQGGHEQYF. In nucleotides, the CDR3 is TGTGCCAGCAGTGGGCAGGGCGGCCACGAGCAGTACTTC.

This clone occurred once. This chain uses TRBV5-5 with TRBJ1-2; perhaps TRBD1 as D (6 bases). The CDR3 loop spans 15 amino acids. Germline CDR1 is SGHKS and CDR2 is YYEKEE (reference sequence). With 3 bases removed from V and 2 bases from J, the gap between germline ends came to 14 bases. Here the CDR3 DNA reads TGTGCCAGCAGCTGGGCAGGGGAACTGAACTATGGCTACACCTTC. This encodes CASSWAGELNYGYTF. Based on the CDR3 plus reference TRBV5-5 and TRBJ1-2, the full variable domain is DAGVTQSPTHLIKTRGQQVTLRCSPISGHKSVSWYQQVLGQGPQFIFQYYEKEERGRGNFPDRFSARQFPNYSSELNVNALLLGDSALYLCASSWAGELNYGYTFGSGTRLTVV.